This TCR beta chain was identified in a study of Graves' ophthalmopathy and Graves' hyperthyroidism. The J segment lost 5 bases and the V segment lost 6 bases, leaving 10 bases of the junction unmatched. The CDR3 is made up of 15 amino acids. From germline, CDR1 is MNHEY and CDR2 SMNVEV (reference sequence). TCR beta CDR3 amplification used RNA transcripts. The authors performed first-round RT-PCR with HTBI primers and then a second-round multiplex PCR. Via MiXCR, TCRdb re-called the multiplex PCR reads, giving one row per CDR3 protein. The table has about 210,000 distinct CDR3 sequences, 25% to 35% seen once. Overall study findings and caveats: Forecasting of ophthalmopathy progression by the model achieved 70.59% sensitivity and less than 80% specificity.

Ten or more counts support this clonotype. Antigen: not known. The specimen was peripheral blood. This chain connects TRBV27 to TRBJ2-7, with TRBD2 matching over 10 bases. This sequence originates from a man aged 50-60 years with Graves' ophthalmopathy. This CDR3 is CASSPGASGSNEQYF. The CDR3 DNA reads as TGTGCCAGCAGCCCAGGGGCTAGCGGGAGCAACGAGCAGTACTTC.